Each of the 2 T cell receptor beta chains below was sequenced from the same sample in a study of T cell changes during pregnancy in multiple sclerosis. TCRdb's table, derived via immunoSEQ multiplex PCR, lists solely in-frame clones and lacks some. The table shows around 100,000 clones, with about 90% occurring only once. This specimen consisted of peripheral blood, obtained after pregnancy. The receptor source for this set is a female donor with multiple sclerosis, enrolled in a pregnancy study.

The chain couples TRBV11-3 to TRBJ1-2; maybe TRBD1 (5 bases). This CDR3 region has 13 residues. V shed 1 base and J shed 2 bases, with 5 bases lying between them. From germline, CDR1 is SGHNT and CDR2 YENEEA. CDR3 sequence reads: CASSLGQNYGYTF. Here the CDR3 DNA reads TGTGCCAGCAGCTTAGGACAGAACTATGGCTACACCTTC.

V usage is TRBV7-2 and J usage is TRBJ2-5; D call uncertain. Trimming removed 5 bases at V and 5 bases at J, with 12 bases between. CDR1 and CDR2 (germline): SGHTA, FQGNSA. CDR3 length equals 13 residues. This chain's CDR3 is CASSRAIRETQYF. In DNA, the CDR3 is TGTGCCAGCAGCAGAGCGATTCGGGAGACCCAGTACTTC.